This is a list of T cell receptor beta chains from one sample in a study of control samples from healthy donors and cancer patients. The protocol was immunoSEQ multiplex PCR, while the TCRdb copy is restricted to in-frame clones and leaves out a portion. In the table there are 150,000 to 200,000 clones, around 91% of which are singletons. The sequencing sample was made of blood. Receptor source: a woman aged 25 to 39 in good health. Both conserved end residues are part of each CDR3. D genes are given only for firm matches. Size is stated for part of the rows, as once, few or many counts, or as a class when the clone is expanded.

V gene	J gene	D gene	clone size	CDR3 DNA	CDR3 protein
TRBV5-5	TRBJ1-5	TRBD1	NA	TGTGCCAGCAGCTTGCGCGACAGGGGCATCTATAGCAATCAGCCCCAGCATTTT	CASSLRDRGIYSNQPQHF
TRBV19	TRBJ2-1	TRBD2	NA	TGTGCCAGTAGTAGACTAGCCAATGAGCAGTTCTTC	CASSRLANEQFF
TRBV25-1	TRBJ1-1	TRBD1	NA	TGTGCCAGCAGTGATTCGACAGGGACTGCGAACACTGAAGCTTTCTTT	CASSDSTGTANTEAFF
TRBV7-9	TRBJ2-7	NA	NA	TGTGCCAGCAGCTTAGAACACGAGCAGTACTTC	CASSLEHEQYF
TRBV7-2	TRBJ1-1	NA	NA	TGTGCCAGCAGCTTAGCTCGCAGGGACATGAACACTGAAGCTTTCTTT	CASSLARRDMNTEAFF
TRBV7-9	TRBJ1-2	NA	once	TGTGCCAGCAGCTCAAGCGGGGTTGGCCCCTATGGCTACACCTTC	CASSSSGVGPYGYTF
TRBV7-8	TRBJ2-7	NA	NA	TGTGCCAGCAGCCCCACCGGGACATACTACGAGCAGTACTTC	CASSPTGTYYEQYF
TRBV11-3	TRBJ1-6	TRBD1	NA	TGTGCCAGCAGCTTCGGGACAGGGCTTAATTCACCCCTCCACTTT	CASSFGTGLNSPLHF
TRBV5-1	TRBJ2-4	NA	few	TGCGCCAGCAGCTTGCCAGGGGAAAACATTCAGTACTTC	CASSLPGENIQYF
TRBV27	TRBJ1-5	NA	NA	TGTGCCAGCAGTTCACGAGGGATAAGCAATCAGCCCCAGCATTTT	CASSSRGISNQPQHF
TRBV28	TRBJ2-1	TRBD1	NA	TGTGCCAGCAGTTTAGGGACAGGGGGAAACACTGAGCAGTTCTTC	CASSLGTGGNTEQFF
TRBV7-3	TRBJ2-6	NA	NA	TGTGCCAGCAGCCCCCGGTGGGCCAACGTCCTGACTTTC	CASSPRWANVLTF
TRBV2	TRBJ2-2	TRBD2	NA	TGTGCCAGCAGTGAATTAGCGGGAGCGGGCACCGGGGAGCTGTTTTTT	CASSELAGAGTGELFF
TRBV6-5	TRBJ2-1	NA	NA	TGTGCCAGCAGTTACTCGCTAAGGGGGATCAATGAGCAGTTCTTC	CASSYSLRGINEQFF
TRBV29-1	TRBJ1-2	TRBD1	NA	TGCAGCGTTGAATCCCCGGACAGGGTGCATGGCTACACCTTC	CSVESPDRVHGYTF
TRBV19	TRBJ1-2	NA	NA	TGTGCCAGTAAGAAAGGGGCTAACTATGGCTACACCTTC	CASKKGANYGYTF
TRBV7-2	TRBJ1-2	NA	NA	TGTGCCAGCAGCTTGCGGGGTTTGGATGGCTACACCTTC	CASSLRGLDGYTF
TRBV2	TRBJ1-3	NA	NA	TGTGCCAGCAGGTTCTCTGGAAACACCATATATTTT	CASRFSGNTIYF
TRBV20-1	TRBJ2-7	NA	once	TGCAGTGCTAGTTTTCCGGGACGGGCCTACGAGCAGTACTTC	CSASFPGRAYEQYF
TRBV19	TRBJ2-5	NA	NA	TGTGCCAGTAGTAGCGTCTCCCAAGAGACCCAGTACTTC	CASSSVSQETQYF
TRBV7-9	TRBJ2-3	TRBD2	NA	TGTGCCAGCAGCTTAGGGCTAGCGGGAGGTGGAGATACGCAGTATTTT	CASSLGLAGGGDTQYF
TRBV18	TRBJ1-3	NA	NA	TGTGCCAGCTCACCATCGGGGGCTGGAAACACCATATATTTT	CASSPSGAGNTIYF
TRBV5-1	TRBJ2-5	TRBD2	NA	TGCGCCAGCAGCGTCCCTAGCGGGCCTCAAGAGACCCAGTACTTC	CASSVPSGPQETQYF
TRBV5-1	TRBJ2-7	TRBD1	NA	TGCGCCAGCAGACATAACCAGGGGGCTGGCGAGCAGTACTTC	CASRHNQGAGEQYF
TRBV11-3	TRBJ1-1	NA	NA	TGTGCCAGCAGCTTAGTTCAAGACACTGAAGCTTTCTTT	CASSLVQDTEAFF
TRBV24-1	TRBJ2-7	NA	NA	TGTGCCACCAGTGAAATTGGGACGATACCCTACGAGCAGTACTTC	CATSEIGTIPYEQYF
TRBV7-2	TRBJ1-1	NA	NA	TGTGCCAGCAGCTTATCCGGGCCCACTGAAGCTTTCTTT	CASSLSGPTEAFF
TRBV19	TRBJ2-5	TRBD1	NA	TGTGCCAGTAGTATTCGGGACAGGGGCGAGACCCAGTACTTC	CASSIRDRGETQYF
TRBV30	TRBJ1-2	TRBD1	NA	TGTGCCTGGAGTGCGGGGGCAGGGGGCAACTATGGCTACACCTTC	CAWSAGAGGNYGYTF
TRBV5-1	TRBJ1-4	NA	NA	TGCGCCAGCAGATTTGGGGGGGCTGGCACTAATGAAAAACTGTTTTTT	CASRFGGAGTNEKLFF
TRBV6-1	TRBJ2-5	NA	NA	TGTGCCAGCAGTGAGTCCGGTAGCGGTCGACAAGAGACCCAGTACTTC	CASSESGSGRQETQYF
TRBV30	TRBJ2-7	TRBD2	NA	TGTGCCTGGAGTGGCCATAGCGGGAGTCGCTACGAGCAGTACTTC	CAWSGHSGSRYEQYF
TRBV5-8	TRBJ2-1	NA	NA	TGTGCCAGCAGCTTGGCGGGGGCCTACAATGAGCAGTTCTTC	CASSLAGAYNEQFF
TRBV3-1/TRBV3-2	TRBJ1-5	TRBD1	NA	TGTGCCAGCAGCTGGACAGGGCTTGGGCAGCCCCAGCATTTT	CASSWTGLGQPQHF
TRBV9	TRBJ2-7	TRBD2	NA	TGTGCCAGCAGCGTAGAAGCTAGCGGGGACGAGCAGTACTTC	CASSVEASGDEQYF
TRBV7-2	TRBJ1-3	NA	NA	TGTGCCAGCAGCCCAGCCAGGGGAAACACCATATATTTT	CASSPARGNTIYF
TRBV6-1	TRBJ2-7	NA	NA	TGTGCCAGCAGTGAAATCTTGGGGGGCGACGAGCAGTACTTC	CASSEILGGDEQYF
TRBV24-1	TRBJ2-2	NA	NA	TGTGCCACCGGGACACCGAACACCGGGGAGCTGTTTTTT	CATGTPNTGELFF
TRBV24-1	TRBJ1-5	NA	NA	TGTGCCACCAGTGATCCCAGGGATAGCAATCAGCCCCAGCATTTT	CATSDPRDSNQPQHF
TRBV25-1	TRBJ1-3	NA	NA	TGTGCCAGCAGTGCCGGGGCAGGAAACACCATATATTTT	CASSAGAGNTIYF
TRBV27	TRBJ1-2	NA	NA	TGTGCCAGCAGTTTATCAAGGGCCGGTGGCTACACCTTC	CASSLSRAGGYTF